This record looks at one T cell receptor beta chain sequence and its context. Its antigen is still unknown. The read terminates 3 residues ahead of where the CDR3 ends, so the germline J gene completes it. CDR1 and CDR2 are drawn from the germline V gene: MDHEN, SYDVKM. Taken from cysteine to phenylalanine, the CDR3 has 14 residues. The DNA has 33 bases, all within the CDR3, and is read from base 1. V trim: 6 bases; J trim: 8 bases; unmatched bases: 4. Every participant had a single incident cervical HPV16 infection, and women with prevalent HPV16 infections were excluded. Cervical HPV DNA was detected by MY09/MY11 PCR, and genotyping was performed by dot-blot hybridization. Approximately 16 mL of heparinized blood were centrifuged, and the buffy coat was aliquoted, frozen at -30°C, then stored at -80°C. QIAGEN kits were used to extract genomic DNA from the buffy coat specimens. TCR beta CDR3 regions were amplified by multiplex PCR from an average of around 1,200 ng genomic DNA per sample using the immunoSEQ assay. The assay corrected primer bias using a complete synthetic TCR repertoire to establish an amplification baseline. Amplicons were sequenced on the Illumina platform. In the paper's pipeline: Sequences were error-corrected by clustering with frequency ratios and a modified nearest-neighbor algorithm and were then analyzed in the immunoSEQ Analyzer with IMGT gene definitions. TCR richness and evenness were averaged over 20 rarefaction repeats at each rarefaction depth, excluding samples with fewer sequences than the depth. V, D and J gene relative abundances were compared between groups with Wilcoxon rank sum tests, applying FDR correction. In the blinded duplicates, the intraclass correlation was 95.6% for TCR richness and averaged 76.4% across around 66 gene segments. TCRdb retrieved this table from immuneACCESS and kept in-frame rearrangements only. Not all clones are present; in checked studies, unresolved V genes account for under half, and no reason is known for the remainder. V and J calls and clone size follow that table, whereas D and trimming were derived from the DNA. This specimen's table enumerates 30,000 to 35,000 clones. Together, the top ten hold around 1.6% of the sample.

This specimen comes from a study of T cells in women clearing cervical HPV infection (dated by TCRdb to 2017 to 2018). With respect to the entire study: Cases were 25 women with histologically confirmed HPV16-related CIN3 or worse, including a couple of invasive cancers. The controls were around 26 women whose single incident HPV16 infection cleared within 12 months with no development of precancer or cancer. Blood from cases was drawn at the visit where the lesion was first identified, while blood from controls was drawn once the infection was no longer detected. Among cases, blood sampling came a median of roughly 150 days after lesion detection, with an interquartile range of about 80 to 220 days. HLA typing was available for only a few women, so HLA type could not be excluded as a confounder. This exploratory proof-of-principle case-control study, nested within the Guanacaste HPV Natural History Study in Costa Rica, compared TCR repertoires among women with different cervical HPV16 outcomes. Cases and controls were matched on year of sample collection and on age within five years. A median age of approximately 30 years was observed in cases versus under 40 in controls, and no significant differences in baseline characteristics were found. The parent cohort enrolled 8,500 to 11,000 women aged 18 or older in Guanacaste, Costa Rica, during about 1993 to 1994 and followed them for approximately 7 years. Five blinded duplicates per group were added as quality controls, giving approximately 60 samples: about 50 participants and some 10 replicates.

On the study overall, not on this receptor specifically: The cross-sectional design could not show whether associations preceded infection or resulted from it; effector/memory subsets and HPV-specific T cells were not isolated. Cases were distinguished from controls with an estimated AUC of about 0.8 by random forest classifiers combining richness and V gene abundances. Because T-cell numbers per sample were unknown, differences in richness could reflect varying T-cell content rather than repertoire biology. Cases had lower TRBV6-7 relative abundance than controls (approximately 0.1% versus 0.16%; Bonferroni P = 0.0008). TCR repertoire richness was significantly higher in CIN3+ cases than in controls across sequencing depths, while evenness did not differ.

This clonotype was obtained from a woman between 18 and 70 years old with a cervical HPV16 infection that either progressed to CIN3+ or cleared (not recorded which). The rearrangement joined TRBV28 to TRBJ2-1; a stretch of 13 junction bases matches TRBD2. Sequencing input: blood buffy coat. The CDR3 region: CASSGLAGVYEQFF. CDR3 bases read: TGTGCCAGCAGCGGACTAGCGGGAGTATATGAG. The full variable domain, completed from the reference TRBV28 and TRBJ2-1 proteins outside the CDR3, reads DVKVTQSSRYLVKRTGEKVFLECVQDMDHENMFWYRQDPGLGLRLIYFSYDVKMKEKGDIPEGYSVSREKKERFSLILESASTNQTSMYLCASSGLAGVYEQFFGPGTRLTVL.